This T cell receptor (beta chain) stems from a study of cytomegalovirus exposure and HLA in healthy donors. CDR3 length: 16 residues. Looked up from germline, CDR1 is SGHTA and CDR2 is FQGNSA. V was cut by 5 bases and J by 8 bases, with 22 bases left in between. PCR used 60 Vbeta primers and 13 Jbeta primers. Assay used: immunoSEQ multiplex PCR; TCRdb lists only in-frame clones, some missing. The repertoire holds some 140,000 clones, with over 70% as singletons. This clonotype originated in a man aged 18-30 years in good health and CMV-seronegative. Sequencing was performed on PBMCs. The V call is TRBV7-2, the J call TRBJ2-4, with D possibly matching TRBD1 (6 bases). The CDR3 loop is CASSQPTGVFRDIQYF. DNA of the CDR3: TGTGCCAGCAGCCAGCCGACAGGAGTTTTTAGGGACATTCAGTACTTC.